This T cell receptor beta chain was recorded in a study of persistence of HIV-infected CD4 T cells. Overall study context: A median of about 8 years of suppressive ART preceded sampling.

This was the immunoSEQ version 4 assay in survey mode. This table comes from immunoSEQ multiplex PCR, and its TCRdb copy is limited to in-frame clones, with some not included. There are 36,000 or so clones in the sample; roughly four fifths occur only once, and more than 0.9% lies in the top ten. Study-wide results and caveats: Degenerate expanded CDR3beta sequences were enriched among CMV- and Gag-responding cells.

Germline V gene data show CDR1 as MNHEY and CDR2 as SVGAGI. Trimming pared 4 bases from V and 0 bases from J, leaving 6 bases between. The CDR3 has 13 residues. Overlapping HIV-1 Gag 15-mer peptides at approximately 0.96 ug per peptide per mL were used. CD40L/CD69 double-negative CD45RO-high memory CD4+ T cells were collected. Donors had undetectable plasma HIV-1 RNA, under 50 copies/mL, for 4+ years. Worth noting for this clone: Its target is unknown.

The TCR comes from an adult with HIV. The donor label of this sample is uncertain. The chain recombines TRBV6-5 with TRBJ1-1; D is unresolved. The source material was cultured CD4+ T cells from PBMCs, sampled from a patient who received antiretroviral therapy. The CDR3 region has the DNA TGTGCCAGCAGTTCCCTGATGAACACTGAAGCTTTCTTT. This encodes CASSSLMNTEAFF.